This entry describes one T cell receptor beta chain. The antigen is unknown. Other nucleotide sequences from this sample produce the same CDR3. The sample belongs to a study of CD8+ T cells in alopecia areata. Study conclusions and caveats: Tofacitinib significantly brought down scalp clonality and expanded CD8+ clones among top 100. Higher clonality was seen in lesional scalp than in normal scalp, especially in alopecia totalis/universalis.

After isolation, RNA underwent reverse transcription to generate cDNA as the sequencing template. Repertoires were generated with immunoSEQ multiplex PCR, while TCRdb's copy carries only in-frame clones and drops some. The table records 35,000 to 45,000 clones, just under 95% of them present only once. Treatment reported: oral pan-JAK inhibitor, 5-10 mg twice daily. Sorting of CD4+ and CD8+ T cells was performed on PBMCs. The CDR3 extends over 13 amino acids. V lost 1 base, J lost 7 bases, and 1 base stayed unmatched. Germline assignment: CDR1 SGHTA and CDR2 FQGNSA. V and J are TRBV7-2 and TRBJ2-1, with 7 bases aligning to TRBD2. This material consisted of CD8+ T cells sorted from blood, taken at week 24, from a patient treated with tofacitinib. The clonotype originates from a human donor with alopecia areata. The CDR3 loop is CASSLGGGNEQFF. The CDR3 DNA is TGTGCCAGCAGCTTAGGCGGGGGTAATGAGCAGTTCTTC.